Each of the 21 T cell receptor beta chains below was sequenced from the same sample in a study of cytomegalovirus exposure and HLA in healthy donors. In the PCR, 60 Vbeta and 13 Jbeta primers were used. Clones were sequenced by immunoSEQ multiplex PCR, and TCRdb holds only the in-frame ones, with some missing. This sample has about 140,000 clones, with roughly two thirds found just once. The material sequenced was PBMCs. Source of these receptors: a human donor in good health.

This clone has only one observation. The chain links TRBV15 to TRBJ2-2; no clear D. Germline V gives CDR1 LNHNV, CDR2 YYDKDF (reference sequence). With 0 bases removed from V and 1 base from J, the gap between germline ends came to 6 bases. The CDR3 is 15 amino acids. CDR3 coding DNA: TGTGCCACCAGCAGAGAGAGGAGGAACACCGGGGAGCTGTTTTTT. It yields the protein CATSRERRNTGELFF.

The chain has TRBV6-1 and TRBJ1-6; possibly TRBD1 for D (5 bases). CDR1 is MNHNS, CDR2 SASEGT, per germline. The V and J ends lost 0 bases and 6 bases respectively, with 15 bases between them. The CDR3 is 17 amino acids. CDR3 sequence: CASSEALWQGRNSPLHF. CDR3 in DNA: TGTGCCAGCAGTGAAGCTTTATGGCAGGGTCGTAATTCACCCCTCCACTTT.

This clone came up a few times. V gene TRBV9 combines with J gene TRBJ1-6; TRBD1 agrees at 10 bases. The germline gives CDR1 SGDLS, CDR2 YYNGEE. V dropped 2 bases and J dropped 8; count of bases not matched to a gene: 1. The CDR3 loop spans 14 amino acids. DNA of the CDR3: TGTGCCAGCAGCGTGGACAGGGGGGATTCACCCCTCCACTTT. Encoded protein: CASSVDRGDSPLHF.

The chain carries TRBV7-8 and TRBJ2-2; 8 bases line up with TRBD1. The V gene end was trimmed by 3 bases and the J gene end by 6 bases; junction bases not matched to a gene: 0. The CDR3 loop spans 13 amino acids. Germline lookup yields CDR1 SGHVS and CDR2 FQNEAQ. The CDR3 DNA follows: TGTGCCAGCAGCTTCAGGGGGCCCGGGGAGCTGTTTTTT. Translation: CASSFRGPGELFF. Variable domain in full (rest from reference TRBV7-8 and TRBJ2-2): GAGVSQSPRYKVAKRGQDVALRCDPISGHVSLFWYQQALGQGPEFLTYFQNEAQLDKSGLPSDRFFAERPEGSVSTLKIQRTQQEDSAVYLCASSFRGPGELFFGEGSRLTVL.

The sample holds a few counts of this clone. CDR3 sequence (DNA): TGTGCCAGCAGCCCAGGGGAAGTAGGGTATGGCTACACCTTC. This encodes CASSPGEVGYGYTF. V and J are TRBV7-9 and TRBJ1-2, with a weak D call TRBD1 (6 bases). CDR1 SEHNR and CDR2 FQNEAQ come from the germline V gene (reference sequence). The length of the CDR3 is 14 residues. Trimming shortened V by 5 bases and J by 5 bases, and 15 bases separated the two germline ends. Together with reference TRBV7-9 and TRBJ1-2, the CDR3 gives the full variable domain: DTGVSQNPRHKITKRGQNVTFRCDPISEHNRLYWYRQTLGQGPEFLTYFQNEAQLEKSRLLSDRFSAERPKGSFSTLEIQRTEQGDSAMYLCASSPGEVGYGYTFGSGTRLTVV.

The chain joins TRBV6-5 to TRBJ1-1; the D is unclear. Germline values: CDR1 MNHEY, CDR2 SVGAGI. This CDR3 contains 12 residues. CDR3 sequence: CAFLPRTSEAFF. Written as DNA, the CDR3 is TGTGCGTTCCTTCCGAGGACTTCTGAAGCTTTCTTT.

The table lists this clone with a count of one. V gene TRBV5-8 combines with J gene TRBJ1-5; the D is unclear. V lost 0 bases and J lost 2, with 9 bases in between. CDR1 SGHTS and CDR2 YDEGEE come from the germline V gene. There are 15 residues in the CDR3. CDR3: CASSLARTGNQPQHF. The CDR3 DNA follows: TGTGCCAGCAGCTTGGCTCGAACAGGCAATCAGCCCCAGCATTTT. The whole variable domain, remainder taken from reference TRBV5-8 and TRBJ1-5, is EAGVTQSPTHLIKTRGQQATLRCSPISGHTSVYWYQQALGLGLQFLLWYDEGEERNRGNFPPRFSGRQFPNYSSELNVNALELEDSALYLCASSLARTGNQPQHFGDGTRLSIL.

The chain combines TRBV2 with TRBJ1-2; D gene ambiguous. The V end was cut by 1 base, the J end by 4 bases, with 10 bases between. The CDR3 covers 14 residues. Germline V gene data show CDR1 as SNHLY and CDR2 as FYNNEI. The CDR3 coding sequence is TGTGCCAGCAGTGAAGTGAAGAGTTCCTATGGCTACACCTTC. Residues: CASSEVKSSYGYTF.

This chain links TRBV30 with TRBJ1-3; TRBD1 matches 7 bases. This CDR3 is 16 amino acids long. CDR1 and CDR2 (germline): GTSNPN, SVGIG (reference sequence). With V trimmed by 5 bases and J by 3 bases, 13 bases remained unmatched. CDR3 in amino acids: CAWEGGGQKVGNTIYF. CDR3 DNA: TGTGCCTGGGAGGGTGGGGGACAGAAGGTTGGAAACACCATATATTTT.

The chain uses TRBV29-1 and TRBJ1-2; 8 bases fit TRBD1. V shed 8 bases and J 5 bases; nucleotides not matched to a gene: 10. This CDR3 has 13 residues. The V gene's germline CDR1 is SQVTM and CDR2 ANQGSEA. The CDR3 nucleotides are TGCAGCTCTGGACAGGGAATCGGATATGGCTACACCTTC. Protein product: CSSGQGIGYGYTF.

The genes are TRBV11-3 and TRBJ2-5; D perhaps matches TRBD2 (5 bases). Between the trimmed V and J ends, which lost 4 bases and 1 base, there was a span of 10 bases. Germline V gene data show CDR1 as SGHNT and CDR2 as YENEEA. The CDR3 is 14 amino acids. CDR3 sequence (DNA): TGTGCCAGCAGCTCCATCGCGGGCCAAGAGACCCAGTACTTC. Amino acids: CASSSIAGQETQYF.

The chain carries TRBV5-6 and TRBJ2-7; D is possibly TRBD1 (7 bases). The CDR3 consists of 15 residues. Germline-derived CDR1 and CDR2 are SGHDT and YYEEEE. Trimming took off 4 bases at V and 6 bases at J, with 20 bases between the two ends. As DNA, the CDR3 is TGTGCCAGCAGCCCAGGGGGGACGGGGCAGGGCGAGCAGTACTTC. Its translation: CASSPGGTGQGEQYF.

This clone showed up just a few times. V usage is TRBV5-8 and J usage is TRBJ2-7; D call uncertain. Germline-derived CDR1 and CDR2 are SGHTS and YDEGEE. The V end lost 4 bases, the J end lost 3 bases, and 5 bases lay between the germline ends. The length of the CDR3 is 11 residues. The CDR3 sequence is CASSIYYEQYF. The CDR3 DNA reads as TGTGCCAGCAGCATCTACTACGAGCAGTACTTC.

The chain is built from TRBV5-1 and TRBJ2-1; 7 nucleotides agree with TRBD2. Germline CDR1 is SGHRS and CDR2 is YFSETQ. V shed 2 bases, J shed 3 bases, and the junction held 5 bases outside the gene matches. This CDR3 is built from 15 residues. The CDR3 sequence is CASSFGAGNYNEQFF. As DNA, the CDR3 is TGCGCCAGCAGCTTTGGAGCGGGGAACTACAATGAGCAGTTCTTC.

This clone was detected only once. This chain links TRBV18 with TRBJ2-3, with 7 bases fitting TRBD2. Germline CDR1 and CDR2: KGHSH and LQKENI. This CDR3 has 16 residues. With V trimmed by 4 bases and J by 5 bases, 12 bases remained unmatched. Here the CDR3 reads CASSRAGGSGGDTQYF. For the CDR3, the DNA is TGTGCCAGCTCACGGGCCGGGGGGTCAGGTGGAGATACGCAGTATTTT.

The chain couples TRBV27 to TRBJ2-7; D is possibly TRBD2 (6 bases). V was shortened by 5 bases and J by 0 bases, with 14 bases between the two germline ends. Per germline, CDR1 MNHEY and CDR2 SMNVEV (reference sequence). The CDR3 loop spans 15 amino acids. CDR3 nucleotides: TGTGCCAGCAGTCCGGGAGTCCCCCTCTCCTACGAGCAGTACTTC. This gives the protein CASSPGVPLSYEQYF.

The rearrangement joins TRBV10-3 to TRBJ2-4, with 12 bases that match TRBD2. The CDR3 loop spans 17 amino acids. V lost 0 bases, J lost 7 bases, and 7 bases stayed unmatched. Germline CDR1 reads ENHRY; CDR2 reads SYGVKD. This chain's CDR3 is CAISESGRTSGKNIQYF. CDR3 bases: TGTGCCATCAGTGAGTCGGGTAGGACTAGCGGGAAGAACATTCAGTACTTC.

The CDR3 loop reads CASSPPTGDQETQYF. CDR3 DNA: TGCGCCAGCAGCCCCCCGACAGGGGACCAAGAGACCCAGTACTTC. The chain has TRBV4-1 and TRBJ2-5; the match to TRBD1 covers 8 bases. From germline, CDR1 is MGHRA and CDR2 YSYEKL. This CDR3 has 15 residues. V lost 4 bases and J lost 0; bases outside the gene matches: 4.

This sequence joins TRBV19 and TRBJ2-1, with D perhaps TRBD2 (6 bases). V was trimmed by 5 bases and J by 3 bases, leaving 11 bases between them. CDR1 LNHDA and CDR2 SQIVND come from the germline V gene (reference sequence). The CDR3 has 14 residues. CDR3 sequence: CASSLGGDYNEQFF. The CDR3 DNA reads as TGTGCCAGTAGTTTGGGCGGGGACTACAATGAGCAGTTCTTC. The whole variable domain, remainder taken from reference TRBV19 and TRBJ2-1, is DGGITQSPKYLFRKEGQNVTLSCEQNLNHDAMYWYRQDPGQGLRLIYYSQIVNDFQKGDIAEGYSVSREKKESFPLTVTSAQKNPTAFYLCASSLGGDYNEQFFGPGTRLTVL.

The rearrangement links TRBV11-3 to TRBJ1-4, with a tentative D call TRBD1 (5 bases). The CDR3 runs to 18 residues. CDR1 and CDR2 from the germline V gene are SGHNT and YENEEA. The V end was cut by 5 bases, the J end by 0 bases, with 19 bases between. Here the CDR3 reads CASSVTPGLPATNEKLFF. The CDR3 bases are TGTGCCAGCAGCGTAACCCCGGGACTCCCGGCAACTAATGAAAAACTGTTTTTT.

V usage is TRBV5-6 and J usage is TRBJ1-1, with 7 bases identical to TRBD1. V shed 1 base and J 7 bases; nucleotides not matched to a gene: 1. Germline V gene sequence: CDR1 SGHDT, CDR2 YYEEEE. The CDR3 length is 12 residues. The DNA of the CDR3 is TGTGCCAGCAGCTTGACAGGGGTTGAAGCTTTCTTT. This translates into CASSLTGVEAFF.